The present entry profiles one T cell receptor beta chain with its context. Its antigen is currently unknown. The sample originates from a study of T cells in Graves' hyperthyroidism and ophthalmopathy. Study-level points and caveats: Most thyroid clonotypes with frequency above 0.001 were detected in blood.

Amplified regions were TCR beta CDR3 sequences from RNA transcripts. The HTBI primer set was used in a first-round RT-PCR of the TCR CDR3. Each CDR3 protein gets one entry after TCRdb re-called the multiplex PCR reads with MiXCR. The sample records some 560,000 distinct CDR3 sequences, 15% to 17% being singletons. The clonotype originates from a woman between 25 and 40 years old with Graves' hyperthyroidism. The sequenced material came from blood.

This chain's CDR3 is CASSLKQGDNSPLHF. The CDR3 DNA is TGTGCCAGCTCATTGAAGCAGGGGGATAATTCACCCCTCCACTTT. The gene calls are TRBV18 and TRBJ1-6; 7 bases are a match to TRBD1. The junction had 6 bases not matched to a gene; V was cut back by 5 bases and J by 5 bases. The germline V gene encodes CDR1 KGHSH and CDR2 LQKENI. This CDR3 has 15 amino acids.